The 5 T cell receptor beta chains below were found in one sample sequenced in a study of identical twins. One entry per CDR3 protein results from TCRdb running MiXCR on the 5' RACE reads. The sample comprises about 570,000 distinct CDR3 sequences, over 8.5% of which are singletons, and around 3% rests with the top ten. Separately, the same data were catalogued under a study of yellow fever vaccine responses in identical twins.

The sample was PBMCs. The receptors derive from a woman aged 18 to 35 in good health.

The rearrangement joins TRBV10-3 to TRBJ2-5, with 7 positions matching TRBD2. The CDR3 has 12 residues. CDR1 and CDR2 from the germline V gene are ENHRY and SYGVKD. V was clipped by 7 bases and J by 5 bases; unmatched bases: 4. The CDR3 sequence: CAIMGEGETQYF. The CDR3 DNA is TGTGCCATCATGGGGGAGGGGGAGACCCAGTACTTC.

At least ten counts were recorded for this clonotype. The V call is TRBV29-1, the J call TRBJ2-7; D is uncertain. Germline assignment: CDR1 SQVTM and CDR2 ANQGSEA. V gave up 5 bases and J gave up 0 bases, with 14 bases separating them. This CDR3 has 14 amino acids. In DNA form, the CDR3 reads TGCAGCGTTTCGAACGATGTGGACTCCTACGAGCAGTACTTC. Translated, it gives CSVSNDVDSYEQYF.

In its sample, this clonotype was seen many times. The gene calls are TRBV5-1 and TRBJ2-1, with 10 bases lining up with TRBD2. The germline V gene has CDR1 SGHRS and CDR2 YFSETQ. This CDR3 comprises 14 residues. With V trimmed by 0 bases and J by 7 bases, 1 base remained unmatched. The CDR3 DNA reads as TGCGCCAGCAGCTTGGTGGGACTAGCGAATGAGCAGTTCTTC. Amino acid sequence: CASSLVGLANEQFF.

This clonotype was found a few times. This chain uses TRBV20-1 with TRBJ2-3; tentative D call: TRBD2 (6 bases). CDR1 DFQATT and CDR2 SNEGSKA come from the germline V gene (reference sequence). Trimming removed 1 base at V and 0 bases at J, with 17 bases between. The CDR3 contains 17 residues. CDR3: CSARGATTRESTDTQYF. The CDR3 nucleotides are TGCAGTGCTAGAGGGGCTACGACTAGGGAAAGCACAGATACGCAGTATTTT.

V gene TRBV29-1 combines with J gene TRBJ2-3, with 11 bases fitting TRBD2. The CDR3 extends over 15 amino acids. V trimming: 7 bases; J trimming: 0 bases; junction bases outside the gene matches: 6. Germline assignment: CDR1 SQVTM and CDR2 ANQGSEA. The CDR3 nucleotides are TGCAGCGGCAATAGCGGGAGGGCTAGCACAGATACGCAGTATTTT. It encodes CSGNSGRASTDTQYF.